This TCR beta chain originates from a study of CXCR3-negative and CXCR3-positive naive CD8 T cells. Findings and limits, study-wide: For CXCR3-positive naive cells, TRB CDR3s were more hydrophobic than those of CXCR3-negative naive cells. Naive subsets expressed similar surface CD5; TRB CDR3 features served to infer TCR strength.

5' RACE with UMI labels generated the TRB cDNA libraries. TCRdb derives one entry per CDR3 protein from the 5' RACE reads, leaving out DNA. In all, the sample yields 85,000 to 90,000 distinct CDR3 sequences. Germline V gene lookup returns CDR1 SQVTM and CDR2 ANQGSEA. This CDR3 is built from 13 residues. CD45RO-CCR7+CD27+CD95- characterized naive CD8+ T cells. Regarding this clonotype: Its antigen is unidentified.

The source material was naive CXCR3+ CD8+ T cells from blood. The subset here: CD45RO-CCR7+CD27+CD95- naive CD8+ T cells expressing CXCR3 (TNR3+). This receptor was obtained from a human donor in good health. Some clones in this sample may be carry-over from other donors' samples. The chain couples TRBV29-1 to TRBJ2-1. The CDR3: CSVEDGSHNEQFF.